The rows below give T cell receptor beta chains drawn from one sample of a study of shared clonotypes between healthy human individuals. TCRdb keeps only in-frame clones here, not all; method: immunoSEQ multiplex PCR. The data show around 2.1 million clones, about 93% seen once. The sample was naive CD8+ T cells from PBMCs. These receptors came from a man younger than 35 in good health. Some clones in this sample may be carry-over from other donors' samples. Each CDR3 is given with its conserved first and last residue. The D gene is left open where the match is weak. Size is stated for part of the rows, as once, few or many counts, or as a class when the clone is expanded.

>TRBJ2-2|TRBD1|TRBV5-8|-
CASNGDRELALANTGELFF
TGTGCCAGCAATGGGGACAGGGAGCTAGCGCTCGCGAACACCGGGGAGCTGTTTTTT
>TRBJ2-7|-|TRBV19|-
CASSPRKTHKAEQYF
TGTGCCAGTAGCCCACGGAAGACACATAAGGCCGAGCAGTACTTC
>TRBJ1-1|-|TRBV9|-
CASSVDGRTMNTEAFF
TGTGCCAGCAGCGTAGACGGGCGGACAATGAACACTGAAGCTTTCTTT
>TRBJ2-3|-|TRBV28|-
CASSFTPRVTDTQYF
TGTGCCAGCAGTTTTACTCCCAGGGTGACAGATACGCAGTATTTT
>TRBJ2-5|-|TRBV7-2|-
CASSLAPVGSDQETQYF
TGTGCCAGCAGCTTAGCGCCAGTGGGGTCGGATCAAGAGACCCAGTACTTC
>TRBJ1-2|TRBD1|TRBV29-1|-
CSVTTGGGYGYTF
TGCAGCGTCACCACAGGGGGCGGCTATGGCTACACCTTC
>TRBJ2-3|-|TRBV9|-
CASSVEGGTDTQYF
TGTGCCAGCAGCGTAGAGGGTGGCACAGATACGCAGTATTTT
>TRBJ2-1|TRBD2|TRBV10-3|-
CAIRWTSGSDDEQFF
TGTGCCATCAGGTGGACTAGCGGGAGTGACGATGAGCAGTTCTTC
>TRBJ2-1|-|TRBV29-1|-
CSVPRTGGGYNEQFF
TGCAGCGTTCCTAGGACTGGAGGAGGCTACAATGAGCAGTTCTTC
>TRBJ1-5|-|TRBV27|-
CASSLSLGANQPQHF
TGTGCCAGCAGTTTATCGTTAGGGGCCAATCAGCCCCAGCATTTT
>TRBJ1-2|-|TRBV19|-
CASTIHPKTDGYTF
TGTGCCAGTACCATCCACCCTAAGACAGATGGCTACACCTTC
>TRBJ2-1|-|TRBV7-2|-
CATPAPGSSYNEQFF
TGTGCCACCCCGGCCCCGGGCAGCTCCTACAATGAGCAGTTCTTC
>TRBJ2-1|TRBD2|TRBV7-2|-
CASSLEGLRWDEQFF
TGTGCCAGCAGCTTAGAGGGACTAAGATGGGATGAGCAGTTCTTC
>TRBJ1-1|-|TRBV9|-
CASSVGQGRVNTEAFF
TGTGCCAGCAGCGTAGGTCAGGGGAGGGTGAACACTGAAGCTTTCTTT
>TRBJ2-6|TRBD1|TRBV27|-
CASSFLGTGSGANVLTF
TGTGCCAGCAGTTTCCTAGGGACAGGCTCTGGGGCCAACGTCCTGACTTTC
>TRBJ2-7|-|TRBV6-5|-
CATALKDIAPEQYF
TGTGCCACCGCACTAAAGGACATAGCCCCCGAGCAGTACTTC
>TRBJ2-7|-|TRBV6-1|-
CATTSGPGSYEQYF
TGTGCCACCACCTCGGGCCCTGGCTCCTACGAGCAGTACTTC
>TRBJ2-1|-|TRBV9|-
CASSFHESSYNEQFF
TGTGCCAGCAGTTTCCACGAGAGCTCCTACAATGAGCAGTTCTTC
>TRBJ2-7|-|TRBV10-3|-
CAISDAPGPLAYEQYF
TGTGCCATCAGTGATGCGCCGGGACCCTTGGCCTACGAGCAGTACTTC
>TRBJ1-1|-|TRBV6-1|-
CASWVWGDTEAFF
TGTGCCAGCTGGGTTTGGGGGGACACTGAAGCTTTCTTT
>TRBJ2-7|-|TRBV4-2|once
CASSQLRTPASEQYF
TGTGCCAGCAGCCAACTGAGGACACCGGCCAGCGAGCAGTACTTC
>TRBJ1-4|TRBD1|TRBV13|once
CASSLEGQTNEKLFF
TGTGCCAGCAGCTTAGAGGGACAGACTAATGAAAAACTGTTTTTT
>TRBJ2-7|-|TRBV28|-
CASTLGNEQYF
TGTGCCAGCACGTTAGGTAACGAGCAGTACTTC
>TRBJ1-1|-|TRBV28|-
CASSLITNTEAFF
TGTGCCAGCAGTTTAATTACTAACACTGAAGCTTTCTTT
>TRBJ2-7|-|TRBV9|-
CASSEGGEGNEQYF
TGTGCCAGCTCCGAGGGGGGAGAAGGGAACGAGCAGTACTTC
>TRBJ2-2|-|TRBV11-1|-
CASMDGPTGELFF
TGTGCCAGCATGGACGGCCCCACCGGGGAGCTGTTTTTT
>TRBJ2-1|TRBD1|TRBV5-1|-
CASSWGGTGGYNEQFF
TGCGCCAGCAGCTGGGGCGGGACAGGGGGCTACAATGAGCAGTTCTTC
>TRBJ1-1|TRBD1|TRBV7-9|few
CASSSGQGQAFF
TGTGCCAGCAGTTCCGGACAGGGACAAGCTTTCTTT
>TRBJ1-2|TRBD1|TRBV10-3|-
CASTLGTGANYGYTF
TGTGCCAGCACGCTTGGGACAGGCGCTAACTATGGCTACACCTTC
>TRBJ1-2|-|TRBV28|once
CASRNRDGANYGYTF
TGTGCCAGCAGAAACAGGGACGGCGCTAACTATGGCTACACCTTC
>TRBJ2-7|-|TRBV27|few
CASSLGAGRTYEQYF
TGTGCCAGCAGTTTGGGGGCAGGCCGAACCTACGAGCAGTACTTC
>TRBJ2-1|TRBD2|TRBV19|-
CASSIVREGGEQFF
TGTGCCAGTAGTATTGTCCGGGAGGGGGGGGAGCAGTTCTTC
>TRBJ2-1|TRBD2|TRBV11-2|-
CASSLDLGLVSYNEQFF
TGTGCCAGCAGCTTAGATCTGGGACTAGTCTCCTACAATGAGCAGTTCTTC
>TRBJ2-2|-|TRBV7-6|-
CASSLVLSFTGELFF
TGTGCCAGCAGCTTAGTGCTGTCCTTCACCGGGGAGCTGTTTTTT
>TRBJ1-5|-|TRBV28|-
CASSFGPYSNQPQHF
TGTGCCAGCAGTTTCGGACCGTATAGCAATCAGCCCCAGCATTTT
>TRBJ2-7|TRBD1|TRBV13|-
CASTLRDRGYEQYF
TGTGCCAGCACCCTCCGGGACAGGGGGTACGAGCAGTACTTC
>TRBJ2-7|TRBD2|TRBV28|-
CASNQGGRTGEQYF
TGTGCCAGCAATCAGGGCGGGAGGACTGGCGAGCAGTACTTC
>TRBJ2-7|TRBD2|TRBV4-2|-
CASSLNPAGAVAYEQYF
TGTGCCAGCAGCCTCAACCCAGCGGGGGCAGTCGCCTACGAGCAGTACTTC
>TRBJ2-7|TRBD1|TRBV29-1|-
CSVGVGQLYEQYF
TGCAGCGTTGGAGTGGGACAGCTCTACGAGCAGTACTTC
>TRBJ2-1|-|TRBV14|-
CASSHPGRLASYNEQFF
TGTGCCAGCAGCCACCCGGGTCGCTTGGCTTCCTACAATGAGCAGTTCTTC
>TRBJ1-2|-|TRBV19|-
CASSDRPNGYTF
TGTGCCAGTAGTGACAGGCCCAATGGCTACACCTTC
>TRBJ2-1|TRBD1|TRBV6-1|-
CASSERTGPPNEQFF
TGTGCCAGCAGTGAAAGGACAGGCCCCCCCAATGAGCAGTTCTTC
>TRBJ2-7|-|TRBV18|-
CASPSRGGSPYEQYF
TGTGCCAGCCCTTCCCGGGGAGGTAGTCCCTACGAGCAGTACTTC
>TRBJ2-2|-|TRBV28|-
CASSLGPGELFF
TGTGCCAGCAGTTTGGGTCCCGGGGAGCTGTTTTTT
>TRBJ1-1|-|TRBV28|-
CASSFGLAEAFF
TGTGCCAGCAGTTTCGGCCTCGCTGAAGCTTTCTTT
>TRBJ2-3|TRBD1|TRBV7-9|-
CASSPRIRGLTDTQYF
TGTGCCAGCAGCCCACGGATAAGGGGGCTAACAGATACGCAGTATTTT
>TRBJ1-1|TRBD1|TRBV7-8|-
CASSLVRTGYRNTEAFF
TGTGCCAGCAGCTTAGTGCGGACAGGGTATAGGAACACTGAAGCTTTCTTT
>TRBJ2-7|TRBD2|TRBV7-8|-
CASSAGTSGYEQYF
TGTGCCAGCAGCGCCGGGACTAGCGGCTACGAGCAGTACTTC
>TRBJ2-3|-|TRBV27|-
CASSQWDTQYF
TGTGCCAGCAGCCAGTGGGATACGCAGTATTTT
>TRBJ2-5|TRBD2|TRBV25-1|-
CASSDPLAGGLETQYF
TGTGCCAGCAGTGACCCCCTAGCGGGAGGGTTGGAGACCCAGTACTTC
>TRBJ2-7|-|TRBV7-3|-
CASSLIRVSYEQYF
TGTGCCAGCAGCTTAATAAGGGTCTCCTACGAGCAGTACTTC
>TRBJ2-1|TRBD2|TRBV9|once
CASSVGLAGAREQFF
TGTGCCAGCAGCGTGGGACTAGCGGGAGCCCGTGAGCAGTTCTTC
>TRBJ2-7|-|TRBV5-6|-
CASSFEQYF
TGTGCCAGCAGCTTCGAGCAGTACTTC
>TRBJ1-1|TRBD1|TRBV6-5|-
CASSLPGQYEAFF
TGTGCCAGCAGTCTACCGGGACAGTACGAAGCTTTCTTT
>TRBJ2-3|TRBD2|TRBV11-2|-
CASSYLYWTSRPTDTQYF
TGTGCCAGCAGCTACCTTTACTGGACTAGCCGGCCCACAGATACGCAGTATTTT
>TRBJ1-3|TRBD1|TRBV10-3|-
CAISESGQVDSGNTIYF
TGTGCCATCAGTGAATCGGGACAGGTTGACTCTGGAAACACCATATATTTT
>TRBJ2-1|TRBD2|TRBV11-2|-
CASSSGLNNEQFF
TGTGCCAGCAGCTCGGGACTAAACAATGAGCAGTTCTTC
>TRBJ2-3|TRBD2|TRBV9|-
CASSVSGRPPDTQYF
TGTGCCAGCAGCGTGAGCGGGAGGCCTCCGGATACGCAGTATTTT